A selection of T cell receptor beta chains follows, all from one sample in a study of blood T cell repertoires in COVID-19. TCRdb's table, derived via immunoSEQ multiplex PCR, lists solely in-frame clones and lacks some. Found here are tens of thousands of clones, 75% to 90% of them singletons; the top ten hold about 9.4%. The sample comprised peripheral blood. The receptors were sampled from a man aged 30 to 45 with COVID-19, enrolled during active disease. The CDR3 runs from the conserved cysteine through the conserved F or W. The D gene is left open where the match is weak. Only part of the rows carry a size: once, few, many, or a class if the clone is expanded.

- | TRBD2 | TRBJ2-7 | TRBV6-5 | CASSYSLAEIYEQYF | TGTGCCAGCAGTTACTCACTAGCGGAGATATACGAGCAGTACTTC
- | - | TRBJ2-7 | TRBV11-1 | CASSSRPHTGEQYF | TGTGCCAGCAGCAGCCGGCCTCACACGGGCGAGCAGTACTTC
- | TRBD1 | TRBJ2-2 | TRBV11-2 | CASSSHRDRVTAGELFF | TGTGCCAGCAGCTCTCACCGGGACAGGGTTACAGCCGGGGAGCTGTTTTTT
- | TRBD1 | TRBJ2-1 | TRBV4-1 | CASSQDRQGIYNEQFF | TGCGCCAGCAGCCAAGATCGACAGGGGATCTACAATGAGCAGTTCTTC
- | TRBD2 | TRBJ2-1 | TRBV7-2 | CASSLGGLAGTYNEQFF | TGTGCCAGCAGCTTAGGCGGACTAGCGGGAACCTACAATGAGCAGTTCTTC
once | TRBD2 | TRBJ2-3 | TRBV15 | CATSRASGGFDTQYF | TGTGCCACCAGCAGAGCTAGCGGGGGGTTTGATACGCAGTATTTT
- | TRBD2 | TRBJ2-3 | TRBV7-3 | CASSPQSILAGVTDTQYF | TGTGCCAGCAGCCCCCAATCGATACTAGCGGGGGTCACAGATACGCAGTATTTT
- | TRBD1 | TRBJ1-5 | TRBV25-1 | CASSETGVGIQPQHF | TGTGCCAGCAGTGAGACAGGGGTGGGGATTCAGCCCCAGCATTTT
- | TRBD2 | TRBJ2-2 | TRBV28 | CASLTAGGAQTGELFF | TGTGCCAGCCTAACCGCGGGAGGGGCGCAAACCGGGGAGCTGTTTTTT
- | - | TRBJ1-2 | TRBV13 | CASSLGVPGSNYGYTF | TGTGCCAGCAGCTTAGGAGTGCCGGGGTCTAACTATGGCTACACCTTC
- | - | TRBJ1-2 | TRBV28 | CASSQPGGGYTF | TGTGCCAGCAGTCAGCCGGGAGGAGGCTACACCTTC
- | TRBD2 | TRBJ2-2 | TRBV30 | CAWSVGRGSGTGELFF | TGTGCCTGGAGCGTCGGGAGGGGCAGCGGCACCGGGGAGCTGTTTTTT
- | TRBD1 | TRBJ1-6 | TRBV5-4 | CASSAGQANNSPLHF | TGTGCCAGCAGCGCCGGACAGGCTAATAATTCACCCCTCCACTTT
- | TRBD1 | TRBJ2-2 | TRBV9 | CASSVEPTTGGTGELFF | TGTGCCAGCAGCGTAGAGCCCACGACAGGGGGCACCGGGGAGCTGTTTTTT
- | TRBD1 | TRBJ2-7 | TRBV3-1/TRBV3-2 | CASSQGQGRYEQYF | TGTGCCAGCAGCCAAGGACAGGGGAGGTACGAGCAGTACTTC
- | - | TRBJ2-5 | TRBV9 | CASSASGGQETQYF | TGTGCCAGCAGCGCCAGCGGTGGGCAAGAGACCCAGTACTTC
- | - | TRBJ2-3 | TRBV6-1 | CASSPGADTQYF | TGTGCCAGCAGTCCGGGGGCAGATACGCAGTATTTT
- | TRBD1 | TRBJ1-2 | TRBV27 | CASSSDLTGGYGYTF | TGTGCCAGCAGTTCTGACTTGACAGGGGGCTATGGCTACACCTTC
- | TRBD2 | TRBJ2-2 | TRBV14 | CASSRGTSGINTGELFF | TGTGCCAGCAGCCGCGGAACTAGCGGGATAAACACCGGGGAGCTGTTTTTT
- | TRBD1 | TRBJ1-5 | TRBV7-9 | CASSGTGGNQPQHF | TGTGCCAGCAGCGGCACAGGGGGCAATCAGCCCCAGCATTTT
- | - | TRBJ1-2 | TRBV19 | CASSRVSGSEGYTF | TGTGCCAGTAGTAGGGTCTCGGGGTCGGAAGGCTACACCTTC
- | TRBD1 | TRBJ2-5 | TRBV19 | CASSTSGGMETQYF | TGTGCCAGTAGTACGTCAGGGGGCATGGAGACCCAGTACTTC
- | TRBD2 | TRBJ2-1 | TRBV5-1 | CASSSTSSGEQFF | TGCGCCAGCAGTTCGACTAGCTCGGGTGAGCAGTTCTTC
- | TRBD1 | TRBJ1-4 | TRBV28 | CASSARDRDEKLFF | TGTGCCAGCAGCGCCCGGGACAGAGATGAAAAACTGTTTTTT
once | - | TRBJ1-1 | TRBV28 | CASSLLTEAFF | TGTGCCAGCAGTTTACTCACTGAAGCTTTCTTT
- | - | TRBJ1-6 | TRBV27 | CATGVWNSPLHF | TGTGCAACGGGGGTTTGGAATTCACCCCTCCACTTT
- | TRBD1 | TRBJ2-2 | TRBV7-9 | CASSRGTGAPRMDTGELFF | TGTGCCAGCAGCAGAGGGACAGGGGCGCCCCGAATGGACACCGGGGAGCTGTTTTTT
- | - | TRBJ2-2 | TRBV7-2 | CASSPAVESTGELFF | TGTGCCAGCAGCCCGGCCGTGGAGTCCACCGGGGAGCTGTTTTTT
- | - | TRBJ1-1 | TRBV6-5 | CASREGNTEAFF | TGTGCCAGCAGGGAGGGAAACACTGAAGCTTTCTTT
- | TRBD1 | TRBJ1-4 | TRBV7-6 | CASRSAGGNNEKLFF | TGTGCCAGCAGGTCAGCAGGGGGTAATAATGAAAAACTGTTTTTT
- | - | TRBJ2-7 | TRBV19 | CASSATGDRVDYEQYF | TGTGCCAGTAGCGCGACGGGGGACAGAGTTGATTACGAGCAGTACTTC